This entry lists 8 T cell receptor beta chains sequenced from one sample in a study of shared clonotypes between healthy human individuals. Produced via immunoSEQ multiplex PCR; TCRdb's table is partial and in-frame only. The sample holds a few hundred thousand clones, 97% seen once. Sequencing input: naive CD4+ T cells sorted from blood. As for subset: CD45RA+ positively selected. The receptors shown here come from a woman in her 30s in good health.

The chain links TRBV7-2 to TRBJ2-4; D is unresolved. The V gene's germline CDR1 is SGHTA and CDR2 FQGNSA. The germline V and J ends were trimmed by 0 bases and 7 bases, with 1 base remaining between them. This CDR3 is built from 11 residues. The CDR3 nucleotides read TGTGCCAGCAGCTTAGCCAACATTCAGTACTTC. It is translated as CASSLANIQYF. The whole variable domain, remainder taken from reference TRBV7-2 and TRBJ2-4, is GAGVSQSPSNKVTEKGKDVELRCDPISGHTALYWYRQSLGQGLEFLIYFQGNSAPDKSGLPSDRFSAERTGGSVSTLTIQRTQQEDSAVYLCASSLANIQYFGAGTRLSVL.

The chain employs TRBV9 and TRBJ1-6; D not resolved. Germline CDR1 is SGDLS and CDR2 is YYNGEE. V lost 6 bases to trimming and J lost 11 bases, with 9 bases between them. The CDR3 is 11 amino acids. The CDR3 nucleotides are TGTGCCAGCAAGGTCGGTCCACCCCTCCACTTT. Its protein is CASKVGPPLHF.

In nucleotides, the CDR3 is TGTGCCAGCAGCTCGCTCCGGGGCCTCCAGAAAGACAATGAGCAGTTCTTC. Residues: CASSSLRGLQKDNEQFF. The chain is built from TRBV28 and TRBJ2-1; D could derive from TRBD1 or TRBD2 (5 bases each). This CDR3 contains 17 residues. V was cut by 6 bases and J by 5 bases, with 23 bases left in between. Germline-derived CDR1 and CDR2 are MDHEN and SYDVKM. Full variable domain (remainder filled in from reference TRBV28 and TRBJ2-1): DVKVTQSSRYLVKRTGEKVFLECVQDMDHENMFWYRQDPGLGLRLIYFSYDVKMKEKGDIPEGYSVSREKKERFSLILESASTNQTSMYLCASSSLRGLQKDNEQFFGPGTRLTVL.

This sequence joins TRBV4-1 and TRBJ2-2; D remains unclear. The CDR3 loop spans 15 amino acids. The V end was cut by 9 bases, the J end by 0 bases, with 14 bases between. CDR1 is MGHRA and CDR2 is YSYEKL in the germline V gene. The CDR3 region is CASLNLESNTGELFF. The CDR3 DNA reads TGCGCCAGTCTTAACCTAGAGTCGAACACCGGGGAGCTGTTTTTT.

The CDR3 DNA reads TGTGCCAGCAGATCAAGCGGGAGGGCTCACGAGCAGTACTTC. Its protein is CASRSSGRAHEQYF. V usage is TRBV6-6 and J usage is TRBJ2-7, with 10 bases aligning to TRBD2. The germline gives CDR1 MNHNY, CDR2 SVGAGI (reference sequence). The CDR3 has 14 amino acids. V gave up 6 bases and J gave up 5 bases; unmatched junction bases: 7.

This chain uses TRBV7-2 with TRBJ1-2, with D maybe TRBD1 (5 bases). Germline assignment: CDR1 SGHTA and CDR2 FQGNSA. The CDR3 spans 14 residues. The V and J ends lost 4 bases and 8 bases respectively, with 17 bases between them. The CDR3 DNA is TGTGCCAGCAGCTCCCCGGGGGGGTTGGGCGGCTACACCTTC. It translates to CASSSPGGLGGYTF.

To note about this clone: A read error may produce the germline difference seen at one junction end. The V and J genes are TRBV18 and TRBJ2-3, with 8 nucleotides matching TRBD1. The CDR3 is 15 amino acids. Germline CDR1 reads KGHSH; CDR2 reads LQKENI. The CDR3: CASSPQSQGAETQYF. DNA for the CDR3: TGTGCCAGCTCCCCACAATCGCAGGGGGCAGAAACGCAGTATTTT.

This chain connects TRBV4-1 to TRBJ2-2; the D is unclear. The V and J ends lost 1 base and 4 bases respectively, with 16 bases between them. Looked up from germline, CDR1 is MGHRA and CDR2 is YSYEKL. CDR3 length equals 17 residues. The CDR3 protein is CASSQGSVGDGTGELFF. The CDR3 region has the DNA TGCGCCAGCAGCCAAGGGTCGGTGGGTGACGGCACCGGGGAGCTGTTTTTT.